This T cell receptor (beta chain) derives from a study of blood T cell repertoires in COVID-19 (dated by TCRdb to the early 2020s). In terms of the full investigation: Samples from collaborators originated in the United States, Italy and Spain and spanned both the acute and convalescent phases of COVID-19. The material from the prospective study consisted of cDNA or gDNA derived from T cells, B-cell-depleted T cells, or PBMCs. The dataset comprised deeply sampled blood TCRbeta repertoires from subjects exposed to, actively infected with, or recovered from COVID-19. The repertoires were released in a freely available public database intended as a resource for research on the immune response to SARS-CoV-2. The samples were drawn from two sources: the first 160 participants of the ongoing ImmuneRACE study, and 950 to 1,500 subjects contributed by 6 global collaborators. A de-identified subject ID, COVID-19 status, age in years and sex were almost always included in the sample metadata. Where available, HLA class I and class II types were taken from metadata supplied by the sample provider and were not determined by assay-based typing. General study outcomes and caveats: How much clinical and demographic metadata was included differed by source and by participant, and the metadata was provided uncurated.

This clone turned up a few times. Its recognized antigen is unknown. There are no base qualities to consult, and no much larger clone falls within one base. TCRbeta CDR3 regions were amplified from genomic DNA by means of the immunoSEQ Assay, a bias-controlled multiplex PCR. Under the source paper's analysis protocol: Nucleated cell counts per sample were estimated from amplification of reference gene primers within the assay. To quantify the absolute abundance of each unique TCRbeta CDR3 rearrangement, sequence reads were collapsed and filtered. For each sample, productive Simpson clonality was calculated by taking the square root of Simpson's diversity index across productive rearrangements. Here the immuneACCESS table is served through TCRdb, limited to in-frame sequences with V and J called. Missing clones are a known gap in these copies; in checked studies unresolved V genes cover under half, and the rest lacks a known reason. That table furnishes V, J and clone size, whereas the DNA furnished D and trimming. This sample is represented by approximately 480,000 clones; 89% of them were singletons. Around 0.95% of the sample goes to the ten largest clones.

CDR3 length: 11 amino acids, cysteine to phenylalanine. Left in the record is the CDR3 DNA by itself, 33 bases read in frame from the first base. The junction shows trimming of 7 bases on V and 6 bases on J, and the gene matches do not reach 5 bases of it. CDR1 and CDR2, looked up from the germline V gene (reference sequence), are DFQATT and SNEGSKA. One collaborating source in Seattle enrolled patients while the patients were actively infected and followed the patients over time throughout the course of disease. The collaborating institutions used their own protocols to collect whole blood in K2EDTA tubes. For TCRbeta analysis, collaborators shipped samples as frozen whole blood, isolated PBMCs, or DNA extracted from either of those sample types.

Material: peripheral blood. The receptor's source is a man aged 18 to 30 with COVID-19, enrolled during active disease. The V gene is TRBV20-1 and the J gene is TRBJ2-7; TRBD1 fits 8 bases in the junction. CDR3 reads: CSGNRGSEQYF. The nucleotide sequence is TGCAGTGGGAACAGGGGGAGCGAGCAGTACTTC.